This T cell receptor beta chain comes out of a study of radiotherapy plus CTLA-4 blockade in lung cancer. For the study at large: In roughly 17% of patients, objective responses were seen; 31% had disease control.

There are 13 residues in the CDR3. The germline gives CDR1 LNHDA, CDR2 SQIVND (reference sequence). Trimming removed 10 bases from V and 3 bases from J, with 13 bases in between. CTLA-4 blockade with ipilimumab, together with focal radiation, was given to patients with chemo-refractory metastatic non-small-cell lung cancer. In regard to this clone: Its antigen is currently unknown.

General study results and limits: Expansion in blood of tumor-derived TCR clones was seen after radiotherapy plus ipilimumab.

Assay: immunoSEQ multiplex PCR; the TCRdb copy retains only in-frame clones and omits some. The repertoire includes roughly 50,000 clones, more than 70% of them detected once, and roughly 10% sits in the top ten. The sequenced sample was peripheral blood, obtained from a patient treated with radiotherapy plus ipilimumab. The clonotype originates from a human donor with non-small cell lung cancer who had stable disease on radiotherapy plus ipilimumab. The J gene is TRBJ1-5, the V gene TRBV19, with a tentative D call TRBD1 (5 bases). The CDR3 sequence: CATHRGLNQPQHF. CDR3 coding DNA: TGTGCCACCCACCGGGGCCTCAATCAGCCCCAGCATTTT.